The clone carrying this TCR beta chain has a single count. Its target is not known. The CDR3 runs to 13 residues. Per germline, CDR1 SEHNR and CDR2 FQNEAQ (reference sequence). Trimming shortened V by 2 bases and J by 0 bases, and 4 bases separated the two germline ends. The PCR had 60 Vbeta and 13 Jbeta primers. In the study's own analysis: Approximately 78 million unique TCR beta chains, about 11 million of them shared, were counted by a later analysis. Using immunoSEQ multiplex PCR, the repertoire was profiled, and TCRdb retains in-frame clones only, with some absent. Clone size and V and J calls were adopted from that table, with D and trimming inferred from the DNA. The data hold under 200,000 clones, with 84% observed a single time. This sample was included in a study of cytomegalovirus exposure and HLA in healthy donors. Regarding the study as a whole: A later analysis appeared to link common viral pathogens to several of the most significant clusters. The study recorded over 150 TCR beta chains that were cytomegalovirus-associated.

This receptor was obtained from a man aged 25-45 years in good health and CMV-seronegative. Source material: PBMCs. The gene calls are TRBV7-9 and TRBJ1-2; no reliable D call. This CDR3 reads CASSLPANYGYTF. Here the CDR3 DNA reads TGTGCCAGCAGCTTACCGGCTAACTATGGCTACACCTTC.